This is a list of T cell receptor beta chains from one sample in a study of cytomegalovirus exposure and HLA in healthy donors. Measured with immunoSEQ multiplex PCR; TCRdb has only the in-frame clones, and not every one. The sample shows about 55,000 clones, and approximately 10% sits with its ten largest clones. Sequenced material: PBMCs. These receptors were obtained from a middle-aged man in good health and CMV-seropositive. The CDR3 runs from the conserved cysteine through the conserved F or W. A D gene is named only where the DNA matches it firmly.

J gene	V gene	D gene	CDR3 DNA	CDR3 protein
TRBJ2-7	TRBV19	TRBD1	TGTGCCAGTAGGGGGGACAGCGTCTACGAGCAGTACTTC	CASRGDSVYEQYF
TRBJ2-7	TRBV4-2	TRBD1	TGTGCCAGCAGCCAAGCGTCGCAGGGGGCCGACGAGCAGTACTTC	CASSQASQGADEQYF
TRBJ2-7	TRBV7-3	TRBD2	TGTGCCAGCAGCCCCAACGGGGGGGGCGCGACCTACGAGCAGTACTTC	CASSPNGGGATYEQYF
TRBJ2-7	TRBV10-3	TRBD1	TGTGCCATCAGCCGCAAAGGGGAAGGGACAGGGGAATACGAGCAGTACTTC	CAISRKGEGTGEYEQYF
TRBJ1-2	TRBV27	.	TGTGCCAGCAGTTTACAGGGTGGGAATTATGGCTACACCTTC	CASSLQGGNYGYTF
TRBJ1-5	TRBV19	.	TGTGCCAGTAGTATATGGGGCACGGGCAATCAGCCCCAGCATTTT	CASSIWGTGNQPQHF
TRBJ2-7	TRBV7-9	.	TGTGCCAGCAGCTTTCAGGCAGGAAGCCCCTACGAGCAGTACTTC	CASSFQAGSPYEQYF
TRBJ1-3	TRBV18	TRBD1	TGTGCCAGCTCACCGGACAGGGCAGAAAACACCATATATTTT	CASSPDRAENTIYF
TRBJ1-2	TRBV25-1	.	TGTGCCAGCAGTAAAGGTACAGGGAACTATGGCTACACCTTC	CASSKGTGNYGYTF
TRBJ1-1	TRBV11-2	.	TGTGCCAGCAGCCGGGGGGGTTTTGCGATGAACACTGAAGCTTTCTTT	CASSRGGFAMNTEAFF
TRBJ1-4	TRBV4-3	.	TGCGCCAGCAGCCAAGGGGGGGACTTAAGTGAAAAACTGTTTTTT	CASSQGGDLSEKLFF
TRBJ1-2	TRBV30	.	TGTGCCTGGAGACCGCTATGGGACACTGCTAACTATGGCTACACCTTC	CAWRPLWDTANYGYTF
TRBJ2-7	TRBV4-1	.	TGCGCCAGCAGCCCTACTTTCTCGATGCTTAGAGAGCAGTACTTC	CASSPTFSMLREQYF
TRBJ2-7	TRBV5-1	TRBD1	TGCGCCAGCAGCCCGGGACAGGATTATTACGAGCAGTACTTC	CASSPGQDYYEQYF
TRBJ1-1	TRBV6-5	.	TGTGCCAGCAGGGGGCCCACTGAAGCTTTCTTT	CASRGPTEAFF
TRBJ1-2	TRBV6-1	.	TGTGCCAGCAGTGAAGGTGAAACTTATGGCTACACCTTC	CASSEGETYGYTF
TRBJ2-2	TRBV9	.	TGTGCCAGCAGCGTGACTACCGGGGAGCTGTTTTTT	CASSVTTGELFF
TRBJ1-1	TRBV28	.	TGTGCCAGCAGGGAGTTGGACACTGAAGCTTTCTTT	CASRELDTEAFF
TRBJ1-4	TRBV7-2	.	TGTGCCAGCAGCTTAGCCAAAGGACACCTTTCTTACCGGACTAATGAAAAACTGTTTTTT	CASSLAKGHLSYRTNEKLFF
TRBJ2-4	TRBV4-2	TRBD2	TGTGCCAGCAGCCAAGGTATTAGCGGGAGGGCGGACATTCAGTACTTC	CASSQGISGRADIQYF
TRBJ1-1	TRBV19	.	TGTGCCAGTCACGCGGGGGGCCGTTCCCCCACTGAAGCTTTCTTT	CASHAGGRSPTEAFF
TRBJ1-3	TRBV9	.	TGTGCCAGCAGCTCAACCAGGGGCTCTGGAAACACCATATATTTT	CASSSTRGSGNTIYF
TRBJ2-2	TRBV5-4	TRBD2	TGTGCCAGCAGCTTGGGGGGTAGCGGGAGGGCCGTCACCGGGGAGCTGTTTTTT	CASSLGGSGRAVTGELFF
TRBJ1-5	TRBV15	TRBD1	TGTGCCACCAGCAGAGAAACAGGGGCCCGCAATCAGCCCCAGCATTTT	CATSRETGARNQPQHF
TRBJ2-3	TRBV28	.	TGTGCCAGCAGGGCACAGCAAACCCAGCAGTATTTT	CASRAQQTQQYF